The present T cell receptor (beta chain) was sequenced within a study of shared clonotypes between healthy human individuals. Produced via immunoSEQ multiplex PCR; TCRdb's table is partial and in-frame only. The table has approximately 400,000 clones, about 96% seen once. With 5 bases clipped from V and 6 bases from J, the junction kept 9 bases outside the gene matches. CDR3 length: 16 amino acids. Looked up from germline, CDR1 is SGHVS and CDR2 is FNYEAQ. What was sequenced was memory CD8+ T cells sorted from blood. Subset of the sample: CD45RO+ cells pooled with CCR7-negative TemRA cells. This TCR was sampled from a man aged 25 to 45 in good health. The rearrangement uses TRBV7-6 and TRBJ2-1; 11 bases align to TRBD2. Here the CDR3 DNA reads TGTGCCAGCAGCCCGCTAGCGGGAGGAGAGGGCAATGAGCAGTTCTTC. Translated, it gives CASSPLAGGEGNEQFF.